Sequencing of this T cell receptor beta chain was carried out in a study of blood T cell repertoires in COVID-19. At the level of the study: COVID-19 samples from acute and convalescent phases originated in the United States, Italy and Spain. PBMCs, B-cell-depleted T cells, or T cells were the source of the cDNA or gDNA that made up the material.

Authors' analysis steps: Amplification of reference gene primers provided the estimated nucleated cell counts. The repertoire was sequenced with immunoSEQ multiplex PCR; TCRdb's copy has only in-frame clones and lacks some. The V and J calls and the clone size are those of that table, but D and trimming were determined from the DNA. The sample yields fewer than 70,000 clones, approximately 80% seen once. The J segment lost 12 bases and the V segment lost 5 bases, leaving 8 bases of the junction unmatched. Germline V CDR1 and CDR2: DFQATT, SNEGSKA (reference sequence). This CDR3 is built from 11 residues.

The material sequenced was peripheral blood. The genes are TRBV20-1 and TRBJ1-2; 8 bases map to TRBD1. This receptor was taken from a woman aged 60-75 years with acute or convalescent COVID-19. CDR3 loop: CSARVTGEHTF. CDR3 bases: TGCAGTGCTCGAGTGACAGGGGAGCACACCTTC.